These T cell receptor beta chains were read from a single sample in a study of blood T cell repertoires in COVID-19. Repertoires were generated with immunoSEQ multiplex PCR, while TCRdb's copy carries only in-frame clones and drops some. This table holds about 210,000 clones, roughly 87% found once. Sample: PBMCs or T cells enriched from blood (not recorded which). The source is a man aged 25-45 years in a cohort exposed to, infected with or recovered from COVID-19 (not recorded which). CDR3s include the opening cysteine and the closing phenylalanine or tryptophan. A D gene is named only where the DNA matches it firmly. The size entry is marked missing in some rows and otherwise reads once, few, many or a size class.

CDR3: CASSPPGGLSREAFF; DNA: TGTGCCAGCTCACCACCGGGGGGACTGTCTCGTGAAGCTTTCTTT; D: -; V: TRBV18; size: -; J: TRBJ1-1
CDR3: CAIWGGTGRTDTQYF; DNA: TGTGCCATCTGGGGGGGGACAGGCCGCACAGATACGCAGTATTTT; D: -; V: TRBV10-3; size: -; J: TRBJ2-3
CDR3: CASSQRTGGGRYSPLHF; DNA: TGTGCCAGCAGTCAAAGGACAGGGGGCGGACGGTACTCACCCCTCCACTTT; D: TRBD1; V: TRBV28; size: -; J: TRBJ1-6
CDR3: CASSHSGRAETDTQYF; DNA: TGTGCCAGCAGTCATAGCGGGAGGGCCGAGACAGATACGCAGTATTTT; D: TRBD2; V: TRBV28; size: once; J: TRBJ2-3
CDR3: CASSGNSRNSPLHF; DNA: TGTGCCAGCAGTGGTAACAGCCGGAATTCACCCCTCCACTTT; D: -; V: TRBV2; size: -; J: TRBJ1-6
CDR3: CATSDPLDRYNEQFF; DNA: TGTGCCACCAGTGATCCCTTGGACAGATACAATGAGCAGTTCTTC; D: -; V: TRBV24-1; size: -; J: TRBJ2-1
CDR3: CASSGTGRNTEAFF; DNA: TGTGCCAGCAGCGGAACAGGTAGGAACACTGAAGCTTTCTTT; D: -; V: TRBV5-6; size: few; J: TRBJ1-1
CDR3: CASSLQFTYEQYF; DNA: TGTGCCAGCTCACTCCAATTTACATACGAGCAGTACTTC; D: -; V: TRBV18; size: -; J: TRBJ2-7
CDR3: CASSFASGNTDTQYF; DNA: TGCGCCAGCAGCTTTGCTAGCGGAAACACAGATACGCAGTATTTT; D: TRBD2; V: TRBV5-1; size: -; J: TRBJ2-3
CDR3: CASRISSGDRNTEAFF; DNA: TGCGCCAGCAGGATTTCTTCGGGAGATAGGAACACTGAAGCTTTCTTT; D: -; V: TRBV5-1; size: -; J: TRBJ1-1
CDR3: CASSIDRGGNQPQHF; DNA: TGTGCCAGTAGTATAGATCGTGGAGGGAATCAGCCCCAGCATTTT; D: -; V: TRBV19; size: -; J: TRBJ1-5
CDR3: CASSDSAGRTDTQYF; DNA: TGTGCCAGCAGTGACTCGGCGGGACGCACAGATACGCAGTATTTT; D: -; V: TRBV6-4; size: -; J: TRBJ2-3
CDR3: CASSLWIDTDPYNEQFF; DNA: TGTGCCAGCAGTTTATGGATAGACACTGACCCCTACAATGAGCAGTTCTTC; D: -; V: TRBV28; size: -; J: TRBJ2-1
CDR3: CASSSLKIVRDNEQFF; DNA: TGTGCCAGCAGTTCTCTTAAAATTGTGAGGGACAATGAGCAGTTCTTC; D: -; V: TRBV28; size: once; J: TRBJ2-1
CDR3: CASSHGWAGELFKGMNTEAFF; DNA: TGTGCCAGCAGTCACGGGTGGGCAGGGGAGCTATTTAAGGGAATGAACACTGAAGCTTTCTTT; D: -; V: TRBV6-6; size: -; J: TRBJ1-1
CDR3: CASSLKSQTYEQYF; DNA: TGTGCCAGCAGCTTAAAGTCCCAGACCTACGAGCAGTACTTC; D: -; V: TRBV7-2; size: -; J: TRBJ2-7
CDR3: CASSSNQETQYF; DNA: TGTGCCAGCAGCTCCAATCAGGAGACCCAGTACTTC; D: -; V: TRBV11-3; size: few; J: TRBJ2-5
CDR3: CASSSLGQGLGNTEAFF; DNA: TGCGCCAGCAGCTCCCTCGGACAGGGTTTGGGGAACACTGAAGCTTTCTTT; D: TRBD1; V: TRBV5-1; size: -; J: TRBJ1-1
CDR3: CASSEFRTGAKNIQYF; DNA: TGTGCCAGCAGTGAATTTAGGACAGGGGCCAAAAACATTCAGTACTTC; D: TRBD1; V: TRBV6-1; size: -; J: TRBJ2-4
CDR3: CASSPGGLQGSGEQFF; DNA: TGTGCCAGCAGCCCCGGGGGATTACAGGGGTCGGGTGAGCAGTTCTTC; D: -; V: TRBV7-2; size: -; J: TRBJ2-1
CDR3: CASRGTGNNQPQHF; DNA: TGTGCCAGCAGAGGCACAGGTAACAATCAGCCCCAGCATTTT; D: -; V: TRBV28; size: -; J: TRBJ1-5
CDR3: CASSEAASGNSYEQYF; DNA: TGTGCCAGCAGTGAGGCGGCTAGCGGGAACTCCTACGAGCAGTACTTC; D: TRBD2; V: TRBV6-1; size: -; J: TRBJ2-7
CDR3: CASSFPGGLVINNSPLHF; DNA: TGTGCCAGCAGTTTCCCGGGGGGTCTCGTCATCAATAATTCACCCCTCCACTTT; D: -; V: TRBV28; size: once; J: TRBJ1-6
CDR3: CASSRAGISTDTQYF; DNA: TGTGCCAGCAGCCGAGCGGGGATAAGCACAGATACGCAGTATTTT; D: TRBD2; V: TRBV14; size: -; J: TRBJ2-3
CDR3: CASSRLAGGTDTQYF; DNA: TGTGCCAGCAGTAGACTAGCGGGAGGCACAGATACGCAGTATTTT; D: TRBD2; V: TRBV27; size: -; J: TRBJ2-3
CDR3: CASSQGVGGRTNYGYTF; DNA: TGCGCCAGCAGCCAAGGGGTTGGTGGGAGAACTAACTATGGCTACACCTTC; D: -; V: TRBV4-3; size: -; J: TRBJ1-2
CDR3: CASSFGGSRTDTQYF; DNA: TGTGCCAGCAGTTTCGGCGGGAGTCGGACAGATACGCAGTATTTT; D: TRBD2; V: TRBV28; size: -; J: TRBJ2-3
CDR3: CASSVANMGGETQYF; DNA: TGTGCCAGCAGCGTAGCCAATATGGGGGGAGAGACCCAGTACTTC; D: -; V: TRBV9; size: -; J: TRBJ2-5
CDR3: CASSRNRGLTDTQYF; DNA: TGCGCCAGCAGCCGTAACAGGGGACTCACAGATACGCAGTATTTT; D: -; V: TRBV4-3; size: -; J: TRBJ2-3
CDR3: CASSPYVGIDQPQHF; DNA: TGTGCCAGCTCACCATACGTCGGTATAGATCAGCCCCAGCATTTT; D: -; V: TRBV18; size: -; J: TRBJ1-5
CDR3: CASSIDRRGARNTEAFF; DNA: TGTGCCAGTAGTATAGATCGCCGGGGGGCGCGGAACACTGAAGCTTTCTTT; D: -; V: TRBV19; size: -; J: TRBJ1-1
CDR3: CASSLDVLTGLGEKLFF; DNA: TGTGCCAGCAGCTTGGACGTCCTGACAGGGCTGGGGGAAAAACTGTTTTTT; D: TRBD1; V: TRBV5-5; size: -; J: TRBJ1-4
CDR3: CASSYRTGGETQYF; DNA: TGTGCCAGCAGTTACCGGACAGGAGGGGAGACCCAGTACTTC; D: -; V: TRBV6-2/TRBV6-3; size: -; J: TRBJ2-5
CDR3: CASSPDSANQPQHF; DNA: TGTGCCAGCAGTCCCGACAGTGCCAATCAGCCCCAGCATTTT; D: -; V: TRBV2; size: -; J: TRBJ1-5
CDR3: CSVLSPNTEAFF; DNA: TGCAGCGTTCTTTCTCCGAACACTGAAGCTTTCTTT; D: -; V: TRBV29-1; size: -; J: TRBJ1-1
CDR3: CASNFRGQEAFF; DNA: TGTGCCAGCAATTTCAGGGGGCAAGAAGCTTTCTTT; D: TRBD1; V: TRBV28; size: -; J: TRBJ1-1